What follows are 19 T cell receptor beta chains derived from one specimen sequenced in a study of human T cells and chemical hapten exposure (TCRdb year 2021). The time point label, read with the paper, signifies: pre-sensitization, week 0. Taken with the paper, the label for treatment or condition translates to: therapeutic diphenylcyclopropenone sensitization with weekly scalp DPC. Libraries were constructed by RACE. TCRdb records NextSeq 500 as the sequencer. TCRdb itself trimmed the public reads at Q25 with fastp, ran MiXCR and retained productive beta chains. Rows with a matching CDR3 protein are joined into one entry that keeps the most common DNA and genes. The sample records 80,000 to 95,000 distinct CDR3 sequences, 8% to 10% of which are singletons. Approximately 3.8% of the sample lies in the top ten. The sequenced sample was whole blood, obtained in connection with sensitization to the hapten diphenylcyclopropenone (DPC). The receptor source for this set is a woman in her thirties or forties with alopecia areata. Some clones in this sample may be carry-over from other donors' samples.

This clonotype was observed many times. V is TRBV24-1 and J is TRBJ2-1; 9 positions match TRBD1. The germline V gene has CDR1 KGHDR and CDR2 SFDVKD. The CDR3 is made up of 18 amino acids. The V and J ends lost 5 bases and 1 base, in that order; junction bases with no gene match: 11. The CDR3 here is CATSVGRDRESSYNEQFF. CDR3 DNA: TGTGCCACCAGTGTCGGCCGGGACAGGGAATCTTCCTACAATGAGCAGTTCTTC.

In this sample, this clonotype turned up many times. The V call is TRBV5-1, the J call TRBJ2-7, with a tentative D call TRBD2 (6 bases). V lost 0 bases and J lost 3, with 13 bases in between. The CDR3 totals 15 residues. The germline gives CDR1 SGHRS, CDR2 YFSETQ. The CDR3 nucleotides are TGCGCCAGCAGCTTGGGGGCTAGCGTCTTCTACGAGCAGTACTTC. Its protein product is CASSLGASVFYEQYF. Full variable domain (remainder filled in from reference TRBV5-1 and TRBJ2-7): KAGVTQTPRYLIKTRGQQVTLSCSPISGHRSVSWYQQTPGQGLQFLFEYFSETQRNKGNFPGRFSGRQFSNSRSEMNVSTLELGDSALYLCASSLGASVFYEQYFGPGTRLTVT.

The chain combines TRBV18 with TRBJ2-7; 7 positions agree with TRBD1. V lost 0 bases, J lost 2 bases, and 7 bases stayed unmatched. Germline V gene data show CDR1 as KGHSH and CDR2 as LQKENI. This CDR3 spans 16 amino acids. The CDR3 here is CASSPPGTAAPYEQYF. Written as DNA, the CDR3 is TGTGCCAGCTCACCACCTGGGACAGCTGCCCCCTACGAGCAGTACTTC.

This sequence joins TRBV5-1 and TRBJ2-3; 9 nucleotides align to TRBD1. The CDR3 length is 14 residues. V lost 2 bases, J lost 3 bases, and 1 base stayed unmatched. Per germline, CDR1 SGHRS and CDR2 YFSETQ. The CDR3 DNA follows: TGCGCCAGCAGCTTACAGGGGGCAACAGATACGCAGTATTTT. As protein: CASSLQGATDTQYF.

In nucleotides, the CDR3 is TGTGCCTGGAGTACAGGGGGCTTCTATGGCTACACCTTC. Translation: CAWSTGGFYGYTF. The genes are TRBV30 and TRBJ1-2, with TRBD1 identical over 9 bases. CDR3 length equals 13 residues. V dropped 2 bases and J dropped 4; count of bases not matched to a gene: 2. Germline V gene data show CDR1 as GTSNPN and CDR2 as SVGIG (reference sequence).

This clonotype was observed at least ten times. J is TRBJ1-5 and V is TRBV5-1; the D gene is possibly TRBD1 (5 bases). V dropped 0 bases and J dropped 5 bases, with 12 bases sitting between them. The CDR3 is 15 residues long. The germline CDR1 and CDR2 sequences are SGHRS and YFSETQ. CDR3 bases: TGCGCCAGCAGCTTGGACGGCAGGGACCATCAGCCCCAGCATTTT. Translation: CASSLDGRDHQPQHF.

This clonotype appeared many times. V gene TRBV9 combines with J gene TRBJ2-5, with D possibly matching TRBD2 (6 bases). V lost 4 bases to trimming and J lost 2 bases, with 15 bases between them. CDR1 and CDR2 (germline): SGDLS, YYNGEE. The CDR3 runs to 15 residues. The CDR3 sequence: CASSPNGGGQETQYF. The CDR3 DNA is TGTGCCAGCAGCCCCAACGGGGGAGGACAAGAGACCCAGTACTTC. The variable domain in full, completed from reference TRBV9 and TRBJ2-5, reads DSGVTQTPKHLITATGQRVTLRCSPRSGDLSVYWYQQSLDQGLQFLIQYYNGEERAKGNILERFSAQQFPDLHSELNLSSLELGDSALYFCASSPNGGGQETQYFGPGTRLLVL.

This clonotype has ten or more counts. CDR3 in DNA: TGTGCCAGCAGCCAGCTGTATGGTACCGAAGCTTTCTTT. As protein: CASSQLYGTEAFF. The chain has TRBV7-2 and TRBJ1-1; D gene unclear. Trimming removed 5 bases at V and 8 bases at J, with 15 bases between. This CDR3 region has 13 residues. The germline V gene encodes CDR1 SGHTA and CDR2 FQGNSA.

This clonotype was seen a handful of times. The chain joins TRBV4-3 to TRBJ2-1; weak D call: TRBD1 (6 bases). The CDR3 is made up of 16 amino acids. The germline V gene encodes CDR1 LGHNA and CDR2 YSLEER. V shed 4 bases and J shed 6 bases, with 19 bases lying between them. The CDR3 loop reads CASSRLTGARFNEQFF. CDR3 DNA sequence: TGCGCCAGCAGCCGGCTGACAGGCGCCAGGTTCAATGAGCAGTTCTTC.

V is TRBV6-2 or TRBV6-3 and J is TRBJ2-7; D is unclear. The germline V gene encodes CDR1 MNHEY and CDR2 SVGEGT. There are 15 residues in the CDR3. V dropped 7 bases and J dropped 0 bases, with 16 bases sitting between them. The CDR3 reads CASKALGSVSYEQYF. The CDR3 bases are TGTGCCAGCAAGGCTCTAGGAAGCGTCTCCTACGAGCAGTACTTC.

Comments on this clonotype: This could be a read error, since a much larger clone is one nucleotide away. The rearrangement links TRBV6-2 or TRBV6-3 to TRBJ1-2; tentatively, D is TRBD1 (5 bases). This CDR3 region has 12 residues. CDR1 and CDR2 (germline): MNHEY, SVGEGT. CDR3 in DNA: TGTGCCGGCAGTCGGACAAATTATGGCTACACCTTC. Its protein product is CAGSRTNYGYTF.

Comment on this clonotype: A much larger clonotype is one base distant, so this may be a read error. The rearrangement links TRBV5-6 to TRBJ1-5; TRBD1 matches at 9 bases. With V trimmed by 4 bases and J by 7 bases, 9 bases remained unmatched. The CDR3 is 15 amino acids. CDR1 and CDR2 from the germline V gene are SGHDT and YYEEEE. CDR3 region: CASSPGQGFKQPQHF. The CDR3 DNA follows: TGTGCCAGCAGCCCGGGACAGGGCTTCAAACAGCCCCAGCATTTT.

The gene calls are TRBV5-1 and TRBJ2-7; D is perhaps TRBD1 (6 bases). The CDR3 extends over 12 amino acids. Germline assignment: CDR1 SGHRS and CDR2 YFSETQ. V was pared by 4 bases and J by 3 bases, with 8 bases between. DNA of the CDR3: TGCGCCAGCAGCAAGGACAGCTACGAGCAGTACTTC. Its translation: CASSKDSYEQYF.

At least ten counts were recorded for this clonotype. V and J are TRBV7-6 and TRBJ2-3; 7 nucleotides agree with TRBD1. Unmatched junction bases numbered 5, after V lost 9 bases and J lost 2 bases. The germline V gene encodes CDR1 SGHVS and CDR2 FNYEAQ. This CDR3 spans 13 amino acids. The CDR3 nucleotides read TGTGCCAGTACAGGGGATCTCACAGATACGCAGTATTTT. Residues: CASTGDLTDTQYF.

This clonotype occurred many times. The chain joins TRBV7-2 to TRBJ2-1; 7 bases are a match to TRBD2. In germline, CDR1 is SGHTA, CDR2 FQGNSA. CDR3 size: 13 residues. V trimming: 6 bases; J trimming: 9 bases; junction bases outside the gene matches: 8. DNA of the CDR3: TGTGCCAGCAGACGAGCGGGGTCGAGTGAGCAGTTCTTC. The encoded protein is CASRRAGSSEQFF.

This clonotype appeared many times. The genes are TRBV5-1 and TRBJ1-6; D is unresolved. The V gene's germline CDR1 is SGHRS and CDR2 YFSETQ. CDR3 length: 14 amino acids. Trimming left V 4 bases short and J 6 bases short, with 11 bases between. This CDR3 reads CASSHPWGNSPLHF. CDR3 nucleotides: TGCGCCAGCAGCCACCCGTGGGGTAATTCACCCCTCCACTTT.

This clonotype was seen many times. The chain links TRBV5-1 to TRBJ2-3; the D is unclear. Germline lookup yields CDR1 SGHRS and CDR2 YFSETQ. CDR3 length: 13 residues. The V end lost 1 base, the J end lost 0 bases, and 3 bases lay between the germline ends. The CDR3 DNA is TGCGCCAGCAGCTTGTCAAGCACAGATACGCAGTATTTT. Its translation: CASSLSSTDTQYF.

This clonotype appeared many times. The V gene is TRBV6-5, the J gene TRBJ1-2; D gene ambiguous. The CDR3 consists of 14 residues. V lost 5 bases and J 0 bases, leaving 10 bases between the germline ends. Germline CDR1 and CDR2: MNHEY and SVGAGI. In DNA, the CDR3 is TGTGCCAGCAGTCGACAACATACTAACTATGGCTACACCTTC. Translating it yields CASSRQHTNYGYTF.

This clonotype appeared many times. The J gene is TRBJ2-1, the V gene TRBV2, with 10 bases lining up with TRBD1. The J segment lost 1 base and the V segment lost 7 bases, leaving 4 bases of the junction unmatched. From germline, CDR1 is SNHLY and CDR2 FYNNEI. This CDR3 is built from 15 residues. CDR3 in DNA: TGTGCCAGCATGAAGGGACAGGGGTCCTACAATGAGCAGTTCTTC. Translated, it gives CASMKGQGSYNEQFF.